What follows are 17 T cell receptor delta chains derived from one specimen sequenced in a study of Vδ1+ human thymocytes. General observations from the study: Highly polyclonal TRG and TRD repertoires with Gaussian CDR3 length distributions appeared in thymus.

For these TCRs, the target antigens are not known. Extracted RNA was reverse transcribed into cDNA. The CDR3 regions were amplified by multiplex PCR from V-gene primers to a constant-region primer. TCRdb processed the multiplex PCR reads again with the CATT caller. There are about 75,000 delta-chain clones in the sample; more than 30% occur only once, and approximately 0.25% lies in the top ten. The sample taken for sequencing was Vdelta1+ gamma-delta thymocytes from the thymus. Subset noted: FACS-sorted CD3+ TCRalphabeta- TCRVdelta1+ TCRVdelta2- thymocytes. The source is a boy under three years old who had congenital heart surgery.

This sequence joins TRDV1 and TRDJ1; TRDD3 matches 10 bases. The junction had 19 bases not matched to a gene; V was cut back by 5 bases and J by 7 bases. Germline loops: CDR1 TSWWSYY, CDR2 QGS. This CDR3 contains 18 residues. Here the CDR3 reads CALGTPTPLGDENGKLIF. CDR3 DNA: TGTGCTCTTGGGACCCCCACACCACTGGGGGATGAGAATGGTAAACTCATCTTT.

The sample holds a few counts of this clone. V usage is TRDV2 and J usage is TRDJ1; TRDD2 is a possible D gene (6 bases). The CDR3 runs 14 residues. Trimming left V 1 base short and J 3 bases short, with 11 bases between. CDR1 is GEAIGNYY and CDR2 is EKD in the germline V gene. The CDR3 is CACDTVLHADKLIF. The CDR3, as DNA: TGTGCCTGTGACACGGTCCTACATGCCGATAAACTCATCTTT.

This clone turned up a few times. V usage is TRDV1 and J usage is TRDJ1, with 8 bases that match TRDD3. The CDR3 has 17 amino acids. Germline loops: CDR1 TSWWSYY, CDR2 QGS. Germline trimming cut 6 bases from V and 2 bases from J; bases unmatched to any gene: 14. CDR3 sequence reads: CALGPPGTGGSTDKLIF. CDR3 nucleotide sequence: TGTGCTCTTGGTCCACCTGGGACTGGGGGTTCAACCGATAAACTCATCTTT.

This clone came up a few times. The gene calls are TRDV1 and TRDJ1, with 8 bases that match TRDD3. This CDR3 comprises 20 residues. V was clipped by 5 bases and J by 0 bases; unmatched bases: 20. Germline values: CDR1 TSWWSYY, CDR2 QGS. CDR3 bases: TGTGCTCTTGGGCCCTATGGGCCACTGGGGGCCTCCGCTTACACCGATAAACTCATCTTT. This translates into CALGPYGPLGASAYTDKLIF.

V is TRDV1 and J is TRDJ1; no firm D call. V was shortened by 7 bases and J by 2 bases, with 14 bases between the two germline ends. The CDR3 sequence is 14 residues long. Per germline, CDR1 TSWWSYY and CDR2 QGS. In nucleotides, the CDR3 is TGTGCTCTTGCCCTATTACGGGAGACCGATAAACTCATCTTT. This translates into CALALLRETDKLIF.

This clone appeared a few times. The chain carries TRDV1 and TRDJ1, with 10 positions matching TRDD3. Germline CDR1 TSWWSYY, CDR2 QGS. The CDR3 covers 20 residues. The J segment lost 0 bases and the V segment lost 1 base, leaving 14 bases of the junction unmatched. The CDR3 loop is CALGEPRLPLGGYHTDKLIF. In DNA form, the CDR3 reads TGTGCTCTTGGGGAACCCAGACTGCCCCTTGGGGGATACCACACCGATAAACTCATCTTT.

This chain joins TRDV1 and TRDJ1, with 8 bases aligning to TRDD3. Trimming cost V 1 base and J 4 bases; bases outside gene matches: 41. This CDR3 is built from 27 residues. Germline V gives CDR1 TSWWSYY, CDR2 QGS. CDR3 nucleotides: TGTGCTCTTGGGGAACCCGGCCACCCTCCCTACATGCATTACCCTGGGGGAGCCAGCTCCTTATGCGATAAACTCATCTTT. Amino acid sequence: CALGEPGHPPYMHYPGGASSLCDKLIF.

This chain joins TRDV1 and TRDJ1, with D possibly matching TRDD3 (8 bases). Germline V gene data show CDR1 as TSWWSYY and CDR2 as QGS. This CDR3 contains 21 residues. V lost 6 bases, J lost 0 bases, and 32 bases lay in between. CDR3 sequence reads: CALGSDFLRLTGGLYTDKLIF. The CDR3 DNA reads as TGTGCTCTTGGTAGTGACTTCCTAAGACTCACTGGGGGCCTGTACACCGATAAACTCATCTTT.

This clone was found a few times. This sequence joins TRDV1 and TRDJ1; TRDD2 might be the D (6 bases). From germline, CDR1 is TSWWSYY and CDR2 QGS. The ends were cut back, 1 base at V and 0 bases at J, with 27 bases in the middle. This CDR3 comprises 21 residues. DNA for the CDR3: TGTGCTCTTGGGGAACGGTCCTACTCATACCCAGCGGTGTTCTACACCGATAAACTCATCTTT. Protein sequence: CALGERSYSYPAVFYTDKLIF.

Points on this clone: A much larger clone is a single base away; this may be a read error. This sample includes further DNA sequences coding for the same CDR3. The rearrangement joins TRDV2 to TRDJ1; 7 bases match TRDD3. V trimming: 0 bases; J trimming: 0 bases; junction bases outside the gene matches: 3. This CDR3 is 15 amino acids long. CDR1 GEAIGNYY and CDR2 EKD come from the germline V gene. This CDR3 reads CACDTWGKYTDKLIF. CDR3 bases: TGTGCCTGTGACACCTGGGGGAAGTACACCGATAAACTCATCTTT.

V usage is TRDV2 and J usage is TRDJ1, with TRDD3 matching over 8 bases. V shed 6 bases, J shed 4 bases, and the junction held 9 bases outside the gene matches. Per the germline V gene, CDR1 is GEAIGNYY and CDR2 is EKD. The CDR3 covers 14 residues. The chain's CDR3 is CACSYWGGHDKLIF. The CDR3, as DNA: TGTGCCTGTTCCTACTGGGGGGGTCACGATAAACTCATCTTT.

This clone has only a few counts. The chain couples TRDV2 to TRDJ2; 13 positions agree with TRDD3. CDR1 is GEAIGNYY and CDR2 is EKD in the germline V gene. V lost 1 base, J lost 1 base, and 29 bases stayed unmatched. CDR3 length: 26 amino acids. CDR3 coding DNA: TGTGCCTGTGACACAAAGTGGGGGCATTTTTACTGGGGGATACGGGTTCTCGACGATTTGACAGCACAACTCTTCTTT. Its translation is CACDTKWGHFYWGIRVLDDLTAQLFF.

The gene calls are TRDV1 and TRDJ3; 9 positions agree with TRDD3. V gave up 4 bases and J gave up 0 bases; unmatched junction bases: 19. The germline gives CDR1 TSWWSYY, CDR2 QGS. The CDR3 contains 23 residues. CDR3 sequence: CALGVPPTKTGGHISWDTRQMFF. DNA for the CDR3: TGTGCTCTTGGGGTACCTCCTACGAAAACTGGGGGACACATCTCCTGGGACACCCGACAGATGTTTTTC.

The chain joins TRDV1 to TRDJ1, with TRDD3 identical over 10 bases. After removal of 0 bases from V and 4 bases from J, the junction contained 8 bases not matched to a gene. The CDR3 loop spans 17 amino acids. The germline V gene has CDR1 TSWWSYY and CDR2 QGS. In nucleotides, the CDR3 is TGTGCTCTTGGGGAACTAAGGGTTTGGGGGATACTCGATAAACTCATCTTT. Its protein is CALGELRVWGILDKLIF.

This chain links TRDV1 with TRDJ1, with 9 bases identical to TRDD3. CDR3 size: 23 residues. V was pared by 0 bases and J by 1 base, with 24 bases of the junction left unmatched. Germline CDR1 and CDR2: TSWWSYY and QGS. Here the CDR3 reads CALGELAQSSTDTGGRITDKLIF. Written as DNA, the CDR3 is TGTGCTCTTGGGGAACTTGCGCAGAGCTCTACGGATACTGGGGGACGAATCACCGATAAACTCATCTTT.

Only a few counts were recorded for this clone. The rearrangement uses TRDV1 and TRDJ1, with a tentative D call TRDD3 (5 bases). The V end lost 10 bases, the J end lost 3 bases, and 21 bases lay between the germline ends. Germline CDR1 is TSWWSYY and CDR2 is QGS. This CDR3 spans 15 amino acids. The CDR3 protein is CAPVAGHTPSDKLIF. In nucleotides, the CDR3 is TGTGCTCCGGTAGCCGGGCATACGCCGTCCGATAAACTCATCTTT.

The chain recombines TRDV1 with TRDJ1; no firm D call. Germline-derived CDR1 and CDR2 are TSWWSYY and QGS. This CDR3 has 13 amino acids. V lost 0 bases and J 4 bases, leaving 6 bases between the germline ends. In DNA form, the CDR3 reads TGTGCTCTTGGGGAACTTCCCGGCGATAAACTCATCTTT. This gives the protein CALGELPGDKLIF.